This TCR beta chain was retrieved from a study of blood T cell repertoires in COVID-19 (dated by TCRdb to about 2020). Study-wide context: Collaborator samples came from the United States, Italy and Spain and covered acute and convalescent phases of COVID-19. Where HLA class I and class II types were available, the types were taken from metadata supplied by the sample provider, not from assay-based typing. Subjects who had been exposed to COVID-19, were actively infected with it, or had recovered from it provided the deeply sampled blood TCRbeta repertoires that made up the dataset. Nearly every sample came with metadata listing a de-identified subject ID, COVID-19 status, age in years and sex. The material from the prospective study consisted of cDNA or gDNA derived from T cells, B-cell-depleted T cells, or PBMCs. The samples were drawn from the first 160 participants of the ongoing ImmuneRACE study and from some 1,300 subjects provided by 6 global collaborators. The repertoires were made available in a free public database intended to serve as a resource for research on the immune response to SARS-CoV-2. General conclusions and limits of the study: How much clinical and demographic metadata was included differed by source and by participant, and the metadata was provided uncurated.

A word on this clone: Its target antigen remains unknown. Base qualities are missing; no much larger clone stands one base away.

TCRbeta CDR3 regions were amplified from genomic DNA using the immunoSEQ Assay, a bias-controlled multiplex PCR. Per the authors' processing: The number of nucleated cells in each sample was estimated from the amplification of reference gene primers within the assay. Sequence reads were collapsed and filtered to measure the absolute abundance of every unique TCRbeta CDR3 rearrangement. For each sample, productive Simpson clonality was calculated as the square root of Simpson's diversity index over productive rearrangements. TCRdb provides this immuneACCESS table in a form limited to in-frame rearrangements. Some clones are lacking; in checked studies, under half of them reflect an unresolved V gene, and why the rest are absent is not known. The DNA gave D and trimming, while V, J and clone size come from that table. This sample lists 100,000 to 150,000 clones; more than 65% were detected once. The top ten hold 2% to 2.5% of the sample.

The collaborating institutions used their own protocols to collect whole blood in K2EDTA tubes. For TCRbeta analysis, collaborators shipped samples as frozen whole blood, isolated PBMCs, or DNA extracted from either of those sample types. The V and J ends are trimmed by 12 bases and 0 bases, leaving 20 bases between them. In the germline V gene, CDR1 corresponds to KGHDR and CDR2 to SFDVKD. The CDR3 covers 17 residues, taking in both the cysteine and the phenylalanine. The retained sequence is limited to the CDR3, 51 bases, with the frame set at the first base. Sequencing input: peripheral blood. The chain is encoded by TRBV24-1 joined to TRBJ1-6; TRBD1 is possibly the D segment (6 matching bases). The origin of this receptor is a woman in her 70s with acute or convalescent COVID-19. Read as DNA, the sequence is TGTGCCCATCGGGGGGCGGCCCTCAGCTCCTATAATTCACCCCTCCACTTT. Its translation is CAHRGAALSSYNSPLHF.